This T cell receptor beta chain is drawn from a study of CD8+CD57+ T cells in acquired aplastic anemia. Study as a whole: Roughly 9.9 million reads, on average, were obtained for CD4+ cells from healthy donors.

TCR beta VDJ and CDR3 were profiled, and genomic DNA was the template. TCRdb re-called the reads with MiXCR, one entry per CDR3 protein. In the table there are about 160,000 distinct CDR3 sequences, approximately 40% of which are singletons. The V gene lost 6 bases and the J gene lost 6 bases, with 15 bases spanning the gap. The CDR3 runs 14 residues. Germline V gene lookup returns CDR1 MNHEY and CDR2 SVGEGT. Broader study findings: No significant difference in CD8+ Simpson's diversity was found between patients and controls.

With respect to this clonotype: Its antigen is unknown.

Sequencing input: sorted CD4+, CD8+, or CD8+CD57+ T cells (not recorded which) from PBMCs. The sequence came from a human donor in good health. The J gene is TRBJ2-1, the V gene TRBV6-2 or TRBV6-3; tentatively, D is TRBD2 (6 bases). The CDR3 region has the DNA TGTGCCAGCAGCCTATTTCGACTAGTCAATGAGCAGTTCTTC. Translation: CASSLFRLVNEQFF.